The clone carrying this TCR beta chain is a singleton in its sample. The CDR3 length is 14 residues. From germline, CDR1 is LNHDA and CDR2 SQIVND (reference sequence). Unmatched junction bases numbered 3, after V lost 3 bases and J lost 4 bases. This sample is drawn from a study of shared clonotypes between healthy human individuals. About the research overall: Three men and a couple of women, aged 18 to 49, were donors.

Data came from immunoSEQ multiplex PCR; TCRdb stores just in-frame clones and leaves some out. This table holds more than 550,000 clones, around 77% found once. J is TRBJ1-5 and V is TRBV19, with 7 positions matching TRBD1. The sequenced sample was memory CD4+ T cells sorted from blood. Subset reported: CD45RA-negative fraction. The origin of this receptor is a woman in her twenties or thirties in good health. In DNA, the CDR3 is TGTGCCAGTAGTATTTACAGGGGTAATCAGCCCCAGCATTTT. This gives the protein CASSIYRGNQPQHF. The entire variable domain, with the rest obtained from reference TRBV19 and TRBJ1-5, is as follows: DGGITQSPKYLFRKEGQNVTLSCEQNLNHDAMYWYRQDPGQGLRLIYYSQIVNDFQKGDIAEGYSVSREKKESFPLTVTSAQKNPTAFYLCASSIYRGNQPQHFGDGTRLSIL.